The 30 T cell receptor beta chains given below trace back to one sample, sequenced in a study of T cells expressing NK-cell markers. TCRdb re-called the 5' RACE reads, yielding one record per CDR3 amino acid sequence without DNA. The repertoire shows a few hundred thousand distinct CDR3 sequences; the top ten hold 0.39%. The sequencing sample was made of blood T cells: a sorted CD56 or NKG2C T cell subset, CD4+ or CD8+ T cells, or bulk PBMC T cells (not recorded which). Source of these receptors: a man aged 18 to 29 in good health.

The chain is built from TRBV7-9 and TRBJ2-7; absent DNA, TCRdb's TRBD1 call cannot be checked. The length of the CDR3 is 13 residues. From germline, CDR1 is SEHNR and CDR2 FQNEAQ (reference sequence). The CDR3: CASSQTVNHEQYF.

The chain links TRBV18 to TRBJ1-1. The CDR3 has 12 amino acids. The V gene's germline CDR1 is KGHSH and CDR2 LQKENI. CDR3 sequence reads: CASSPGNTEAFF.

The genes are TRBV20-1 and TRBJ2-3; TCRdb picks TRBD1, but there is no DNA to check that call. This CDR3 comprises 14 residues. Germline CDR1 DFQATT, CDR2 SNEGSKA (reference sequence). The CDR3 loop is CSARSSQGTDTQYF.

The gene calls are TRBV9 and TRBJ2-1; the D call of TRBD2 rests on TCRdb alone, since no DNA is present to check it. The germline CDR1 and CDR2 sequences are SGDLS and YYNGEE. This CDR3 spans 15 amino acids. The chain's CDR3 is CASSVSLNNYNEQFF. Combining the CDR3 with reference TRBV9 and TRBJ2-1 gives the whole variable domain DSGVTQTPKHLITATGQRVTLRCSPRSGDLSVYWYQQSLDQGLQFLIQYYNGEERAKGNILERFSAQQFPDLHSELNLSSLELGDSALYFCASSVSLNNYNEQFFGPGTRLTVL.

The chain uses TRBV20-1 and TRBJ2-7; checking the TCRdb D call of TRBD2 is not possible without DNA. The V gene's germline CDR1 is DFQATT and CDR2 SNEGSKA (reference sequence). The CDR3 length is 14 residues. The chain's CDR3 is CSATGLAESYEQYF.

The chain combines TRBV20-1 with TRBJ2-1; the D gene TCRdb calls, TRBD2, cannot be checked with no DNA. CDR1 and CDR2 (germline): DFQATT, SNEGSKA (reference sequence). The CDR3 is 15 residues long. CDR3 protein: CSAILGTSSYNEQFF.

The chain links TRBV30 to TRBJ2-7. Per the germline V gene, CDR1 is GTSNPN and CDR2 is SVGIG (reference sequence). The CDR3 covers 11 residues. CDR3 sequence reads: CAWSVQREQYF. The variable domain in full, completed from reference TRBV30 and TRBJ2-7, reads SQTIHQWPATLVQPVGSPLSLECTVEGTSNPNLYWYRQAAGRGLQLLFYSVGIGQISSEVPQNLSASRPQDRQFILSSKKLLLSDSGFYLCAWSVQREQYFGPGTRLTVT.

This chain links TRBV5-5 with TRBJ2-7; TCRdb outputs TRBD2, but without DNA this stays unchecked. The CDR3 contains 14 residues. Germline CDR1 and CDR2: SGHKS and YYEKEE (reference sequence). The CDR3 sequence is CASSLGGRAYEQYF.

CDR3 amino acids: CASSEADIGNTIYF. The chain links TRBV6-1 to TRBJ1-3. The CDR3 has 14 amino acids. CDR1 and CDR2 from the germline V gene are MNHNS and SASEGT.

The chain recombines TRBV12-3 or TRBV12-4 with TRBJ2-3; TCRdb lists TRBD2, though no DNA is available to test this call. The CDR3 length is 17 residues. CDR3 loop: CASRPRTSGIGTDTQYF.

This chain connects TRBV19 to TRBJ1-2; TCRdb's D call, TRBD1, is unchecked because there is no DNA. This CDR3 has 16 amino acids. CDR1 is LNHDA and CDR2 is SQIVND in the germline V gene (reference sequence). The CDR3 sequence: CASSIARDRDAYGYTF.

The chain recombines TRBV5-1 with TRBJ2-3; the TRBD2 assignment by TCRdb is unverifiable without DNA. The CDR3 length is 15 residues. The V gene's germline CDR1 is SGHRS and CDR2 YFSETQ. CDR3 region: CASSFLAGTTDTQYF.

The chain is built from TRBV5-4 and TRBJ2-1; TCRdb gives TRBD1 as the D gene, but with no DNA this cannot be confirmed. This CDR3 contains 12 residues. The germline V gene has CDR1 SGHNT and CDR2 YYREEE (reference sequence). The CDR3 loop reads CASSLDDSQPFF.

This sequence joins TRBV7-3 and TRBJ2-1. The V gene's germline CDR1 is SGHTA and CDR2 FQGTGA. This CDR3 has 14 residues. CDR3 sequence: CASSNGTFYNEQFF. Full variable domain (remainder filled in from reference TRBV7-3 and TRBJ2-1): GAGVSQTPSNKVTEKGKYVELRCDPISGHTALYWYRQSLGQGPEFLIYFQGTGAADDSGLPNDRFFAVRPEGSVSTLKIQRTERGDSAVYLCASSNGTFYNEQFFGPGTRLTVL.

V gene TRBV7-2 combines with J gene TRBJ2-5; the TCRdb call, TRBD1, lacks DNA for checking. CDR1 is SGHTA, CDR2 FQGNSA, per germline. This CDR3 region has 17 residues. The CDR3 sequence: CASSFRTAGGIQETQYF.

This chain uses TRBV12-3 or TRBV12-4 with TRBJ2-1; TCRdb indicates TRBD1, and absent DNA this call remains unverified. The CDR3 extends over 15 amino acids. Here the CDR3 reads CASRKRTGSNNEQFF.

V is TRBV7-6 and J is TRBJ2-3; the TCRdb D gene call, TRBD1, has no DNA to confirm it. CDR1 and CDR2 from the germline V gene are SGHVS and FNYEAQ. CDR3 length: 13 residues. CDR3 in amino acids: CASSLTGVDTQYF.

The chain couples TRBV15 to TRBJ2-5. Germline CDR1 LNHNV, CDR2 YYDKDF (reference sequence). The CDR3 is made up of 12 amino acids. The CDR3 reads CATSRGQETQYF.

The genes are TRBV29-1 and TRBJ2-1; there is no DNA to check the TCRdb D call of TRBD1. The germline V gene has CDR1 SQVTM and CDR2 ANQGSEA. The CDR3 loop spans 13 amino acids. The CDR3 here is CSVDSKGVSEQFF.

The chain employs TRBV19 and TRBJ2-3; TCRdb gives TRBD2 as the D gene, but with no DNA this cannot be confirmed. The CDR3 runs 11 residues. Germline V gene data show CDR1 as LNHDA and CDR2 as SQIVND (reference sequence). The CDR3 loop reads CASTVGGTQYF.

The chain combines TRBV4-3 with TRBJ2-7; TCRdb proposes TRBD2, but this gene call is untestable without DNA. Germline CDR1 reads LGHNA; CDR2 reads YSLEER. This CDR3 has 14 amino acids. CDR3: CASSQDRRAREQYF.

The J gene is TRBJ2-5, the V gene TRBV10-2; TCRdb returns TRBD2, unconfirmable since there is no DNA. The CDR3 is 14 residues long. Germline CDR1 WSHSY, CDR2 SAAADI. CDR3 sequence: CASSELAGLGTQYF.

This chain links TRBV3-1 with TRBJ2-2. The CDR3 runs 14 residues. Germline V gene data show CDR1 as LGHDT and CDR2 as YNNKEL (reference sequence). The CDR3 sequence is CASSQRRNTGELFF.

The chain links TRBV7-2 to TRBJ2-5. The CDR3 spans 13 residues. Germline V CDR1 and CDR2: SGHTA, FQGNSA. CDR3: CASSFGILETQYF.

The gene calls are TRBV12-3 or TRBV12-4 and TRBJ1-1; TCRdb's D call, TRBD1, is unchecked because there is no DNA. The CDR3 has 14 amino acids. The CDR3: CASSVDRVLYEAFF.

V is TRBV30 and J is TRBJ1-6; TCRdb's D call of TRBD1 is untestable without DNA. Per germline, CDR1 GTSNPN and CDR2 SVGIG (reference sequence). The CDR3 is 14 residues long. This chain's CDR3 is CAWSPQGWGSPLHF.

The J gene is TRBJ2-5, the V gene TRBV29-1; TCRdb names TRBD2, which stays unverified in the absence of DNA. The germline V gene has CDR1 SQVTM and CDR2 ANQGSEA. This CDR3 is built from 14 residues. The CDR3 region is CSVGSGLGIETQYF. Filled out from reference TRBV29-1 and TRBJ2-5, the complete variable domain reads SAVISQKPSRDICQRGTSLTIQCQVDSQVTMMFWYRQQPGQSLTLIATANQGSEATYESGFVIDKFPISRPNLTFSTLTVSNMSPEDSSIYLCSVGSGLGIETQYFGPGTRLLVL.

The CDR3 sequence is CASSFRTGDSNQPQHF. This rearrangement joins TRBV12-3 or TRBV12-4 to TRBJ1-5; TCRdb's D call, TRBD1, is unchecked because there is no DNA. This CDR3 contains 16 residues.

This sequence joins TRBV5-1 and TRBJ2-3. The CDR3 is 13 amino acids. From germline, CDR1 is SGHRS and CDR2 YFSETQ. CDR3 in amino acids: CASSEDFTDTQYF.

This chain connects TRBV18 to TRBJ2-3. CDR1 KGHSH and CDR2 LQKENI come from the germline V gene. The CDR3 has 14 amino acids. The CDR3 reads CASSQDQPRDTQYF.